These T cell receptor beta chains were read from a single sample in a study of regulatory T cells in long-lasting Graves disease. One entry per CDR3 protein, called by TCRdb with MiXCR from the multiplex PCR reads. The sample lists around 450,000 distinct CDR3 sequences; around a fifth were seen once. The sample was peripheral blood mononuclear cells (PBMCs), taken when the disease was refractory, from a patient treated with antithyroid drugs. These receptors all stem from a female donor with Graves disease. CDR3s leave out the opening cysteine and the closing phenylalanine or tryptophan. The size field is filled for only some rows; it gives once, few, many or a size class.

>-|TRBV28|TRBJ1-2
ASSFIVPLTGLSPSDYGYT
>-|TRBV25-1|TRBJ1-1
ASSGVICLNTEAF
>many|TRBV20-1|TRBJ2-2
SARDRGLNTGELF
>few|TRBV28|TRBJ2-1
ASSLWTSGTYNGQF
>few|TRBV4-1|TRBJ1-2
ASSQAADTLFNYGYT
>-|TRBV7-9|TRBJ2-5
ASSPNPGQAAGTQY
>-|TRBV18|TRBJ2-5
ASSPPSYQETQY
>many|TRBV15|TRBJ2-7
ATSRAPGQAYEQY
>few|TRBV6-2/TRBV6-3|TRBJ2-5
ASSYPGADEETQY
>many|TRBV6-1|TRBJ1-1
ASIGLGGTEAF
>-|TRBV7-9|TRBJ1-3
ASSLAGPGNTIY
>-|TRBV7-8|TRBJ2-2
ASSLGYRGGTGELF
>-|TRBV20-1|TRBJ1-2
SASEQAPLYGYT
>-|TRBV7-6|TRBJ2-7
ASSLITPGELYYEQY
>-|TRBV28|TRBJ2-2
ASSLGLRFGNTGELF